Listed below are T cell receptor beta chains from one sample, sequenced in a study of shared clonotypes between healthy human individuals. Method: immunoSEQ multiplex PCR; TCRdb's copy keeps in-frame clones and lacks some. This sample yields around 1,900,000 clones, of which around 93% are seen a single time; around 1.8% belongs to the top ten. Sequencing input: naive CD8+ T cells from PBMCs. These receptors originate from a man aged 18 to 30 in good health. Some clones in this sample may be carry-over from other donors' samples. The CDR3 runs from the conserved cysteine through the conserved F or W. The order of the fields is D gene, CDR3 length, J gene, V gene, clone size, CDR3 DNA, CDR3 protein. The D gene is left open where the match is weak. Size is omitted from some rows. Given values are once, few, many or a class for expanded clones.

>.|12|TRBJ2-7|TRBV11-2|.
TGTGCCAGCAGCTTACAGTCCTACGAGCAGTACTTC
CASSLQSYEQYF
>TRBD2|16|TRBJ2-5|TRBV9|.
TGTGCCAGCAGCCCGAGGACTAGCGGGAGACAAGAGACCCAGTACTTC
CASSPRTSGRQETQYF
>.|13|TRBJ2-1|TRBV5-1|.
TGCGCCAGCAGCACGTCTAGGGGCAATGAGCAGTTCTTC
CASSTSRGNEQFF
>.|15|TRBJ1-5|TRBV7-8|few
TGTGCCAGCAGCTTAGGACCAGGGGGCAATCAGCCCCAGCATTTT
CASSLGPGGNQPQHF
>.|15|TRBJ2-5|TRBV28|few
TGTGCCAGCAGTTTGAGGGGGGGTTTGTCAGAGACCCAGTACTTC
CASSLRGGLSETQYF
>TRBD1|15|TRBJ1-1|TRBV29-1|few
TGCAGCGTTGCATCGGGACAGGGGACGAACACTGAAGCTTTCTTT
CSVASGQGTNTEAFF
>.|15|TRBJ2-1|TRBV7-9|.
TGTGCCAGCAGCGCCGCAGGGAGCTCCTACAATGAGCAGTTCTTC
CASSAAGSSYNEQFF
>.|15|TRBJ2-7|TRBV27|.
TGTGCCAGCAGTTTACTGAACAACCCCACCTACGAGCAGTACTTC
CASSLLNNPTYEQYF
>TRBD1|16|TRBJ2-2|TRBV27|.
TGTGCCAGCAGTTTATCACAGGGGGCTGGGACCGAGGAGCTGTTTTTT
CASSLSQGAGTEELFF
>.|13|TRBJ2-5|TRBV15|.
TGTGCCACCAGAAAGGACAGCGGGGAGACCCAGTACTTC
CATRKDSGETQYF
>TRBD1|19|TRBJ2-6|TRBV7-2|once
TGTGCCAGCAGCTTACTGGGGGACAGGGGGCTAAGTGGGGCCAACGTCCTGACTTTC
CASSLLGDRGLSGANVLTF
>TRBD2|15|TRBJ2-7|TRBV13|.
TGTGCCAGCAGCTTAGTAGCTAGCGGTTCCTACGAGCAGTACTTC
CASSLVASGSYEQYF
>.|13|TRBJ2-7|TRBV9|.
TGTGCCAGCAGCCTTTTAAACTCCGGCGAGCAGTACTTC
CASSLLNSGEQYF
>.|15|TRBJ2-3|TRBV19|.
TGTGCCAGTAGTATAGAGGGCAGGGGAGGAGATACGCAGTATTTT
CASSIEGRGGDTQYF
>TRBD2|14|TRBJ2-7|TRBV7-9|.
TGTGCCAGCAGCGCCGGGACTAATTCGTGGGAGCAGTACTTC
CASSAGTNSWEQYF
>.|16|TRBJ2-5|TRBV7-2|.
TGTGCCAGCAGCTTAGGAGTTAGCGGACTCCAAGAGACCCAGTACTTC
CASSLGVSGLQETQYF
>TRBD2|15|TRBJ2-7|TRBV18|.
TGTGCCAGCTCACCACCCGCGGGAGCCGGCTACGAGCAGTACTTC
CASSPPAGAGYEQYF
>.|15|TRBJ1-1|TRBV11-2|.
TGTGCCAGCAGCTTAGATACAGGTTGGAACACTGAAGCTTTCTTT
CASSLDTGWNTEAFF
>.|16|TRBJ2-3|TRBV2|.
TGTGCCAGCAGTGCTAGGGTCACCAGGACATCAGATACGCAGTATTTT
CASSARVTRTSDTQYF
>TRBD2|14|TRBJ2-7|TRBV5-1|.
TGCGCCAGCAGTTTAGCGGGGAACTCCTACGAGCAGTACTTC
CASSLAGNSYEQYF
>.|13|TRBJ1-1|TRBV10-3|once
TGTGCCATCCATGGGGCAACGAACACTGAAGCTTTCTTT
CAIHGATNTEAFF
>.|14|TRBJ1-2|TRBV5-5|.
TGTGCCAGCAGCTTGTCCACAGGTTCATATGGCTACACCTTC
CASSLSTGSYGYTF
>.|12|TRBJ2-2|TRBV7-9|.
TGTGCCAGCAGCTTAATGAGAGAGGAGCTGTTTTTT
CASSLMREELFF
>.|15|TRBJ1-3|TRBV6-5|.
TGTGCCAGCAGTTACGACAGTTCCTCTGGAAACACCATATATTTT
CASSYDSSSGNTIYF
>.|11|TRBJ2-7|TRBV29-1|.
TGCAGCGTTCCCGAGGGATACGAGCAGTACTTC
CSVPEGYEQYF
>.|14|TRBJ1-1|TRBV10-3|.
TGTGCCATCAGTCTAGGAGGGGTGAACACTGAAGCTTTCTTT
CAISLGGVNTEAFF
>.|12|TRBJ1-1|TRBV28|.
TGTGCCAGCAGTCCTCAGGAATTTGCTGCTTTCTTT
CASSPQEFAAFF
>.|13|TRBJ1-1|TRBV7-6|few
TGTGCCAGCAGCTACTCCGCCGGCACTGAAGCTTTCTTT
CASSYSAGTEAFF
>TRBD1|13|TRBJ1-6|TRBV30|few
TGTGCCTGGAGTGAGACAGGGAATTCACCCCTCCACTTT
CAWSETGNSPLHF
>.|14|TRBJ2-7|TRBV27|.
TGTGCCAGCAGTTTAGGGGGGGCTCCCAACGAGCAGTACTTC
CASSLGGAPNEQYF
>TRBD1|14|TRBJ1-1|TRBV6-5|once
TGTGCCAGCAGCCAACAGGGGGCCGGGACTGAAGCTTTCTTT
CASSQQGAGTEAFF
>.|18|TRBJ2-2|TRBV6-1|.
TGTGCCAGCAGTGAAGTATCACCGTGGGCGGAGGGCACCGGGGAGCTGTTTTTT
CASSEVSPWAEGTGELFF
>.|11|TRBJ2-7|TRBV4-1|.
TGCGCCAGCAGCCGGGGGGCCGAGCAGTACTTC
CASSRGAEQYF
>.|15|TRBJ2-1|TRBV29-1|.
TGCAGCGTCGTTAATGTTGGCCACACCCCGACTGAGCAGTTCTTC
CSVVNVGHTPTEQFF
>.|15|TRBJ1-1|TRBV4-1|few
TGCGCCAGCAGCCAAGTCGGGGGTATGAACACTGAAGCTTTCTTT
CASSQVGGMNTEAFF
>.|14|TRBJ2-7|TRBV5-6|.
TGTGCCAGCAGCTTGGGGGTCTCCTCCTACGAGCAGTACTTC
CASSLGVSSYEQYF
>.|13|TRBJ2-1|TRBV19|.
TGTGCCAGTAGTTATTCTAGCTCAGGTGAGCAGTTCTTC
CASSYSSSGEQFF
>.|14|TRBJ1-5|TRBV5-6|.
TGTGCCAGCAGCTTGTTCGGAGGCAGTCAGCCCCAGCATTTT
CASSLFGGSQPQHF
>.|12|TRBJ2-2|TRBV9|.
TGTGCCAGCAGCCTGACTACCGGGGAGCTGTTTTTT
CASSLTTGELFF
>.|15|TRBJ2-7|TRBV27|.
TGTGCCAGCAGTTCGCTGGCGTCAGCCCCCTACGAGCAGTACTTC
CASSSLASAPYEQYF
>TRBD2|14|TRBJ2-7|TRBV5-8|.
TGTGCCAGCAGCTGGCTAGCGGACTCCTACGAGCAGTACTTC
CASSWLADSYEQYF
>.|17|TRBJ2-1|TRBV5-1|.
TGCGCCAGCAGCTTGACCTGGGGGAAGAGGGTCTACAATGAGCAGTTCTTC
CASSLTWGKRVYNEQFF
>.|16|TRBJ2-2|TRBV4-1|.
TGCGCCAGCAGCCAAGAAGAGGGGTTAACTTCCGGGGAGCTGTTTTTT
CASSQEEGLTSGELFF
>TRBD1|13|TRBJ1-2|TRBV7-9|.
TGTGCCAGCAGCGTACTACAGGGGGCTGGCTACACCTTC
CASSVLQGAGYTF
>TRBD2|13|TRBJ2-1|TRBV5-1|once
TGCGCCAGCAGCTTGGAGCGGGGGCGTGAGCAGTTCTTC
CASSLERGREQFF